Following are 21 T cell receptor beta chains from one sample sequenced in a study of graft-versus-host responses after intestinal transplantation. The authors processed graft tissue to release intraepithelial and lamina propria lymphocytes. Profiled with immunoSEQ multiplex PCR; TCRdb holds only in-frame clones, not every one. The sample has about 8,900 clones, approximately 64% seen once; the top ten hold 8% to 10%. Sequenced material: ileum tissue, taken 450 to 480 days after transplant. These receptor sequences come from a human patient who received an intestinal transplant, so some T cells may come from the graft donor.

This clone came up once. The chain recombines TRBV6-5 with TRBJ1-1; no definite D call. Germline V gene sequence: CDR1 MNHEY, CDR2 SVGAGI. CDR3 length: 15 residues. V was pared by 5 bases and J by 4 bases, with 17 bases between. CDR3 loop: CASSKGSVLGTEAFF. CDR3 sequence (DNA): TGTGCCAGCAGTAAAGGGTCGGTTTTAGGCACTGAAGCTTTCTTT.

The chain links TRBV4-1 to TRBJ2-3, with 11 bases that match TRBD2. The CDR3 is 21 residues long. The V gene's germline CDR1 is MGHRA and CDR2 YSYEKL. V lost 0 bases and J lost 0; bases outside the gene matches: 14. The CDR3 loop is CASSQEIPGDSGGASTDTQYF. CDR3 nucleotide sequence: TGCGCCAGCAGCCAAGAAATCCCCGGGGATAGCGGGGGGGCTAGCACAGATACGCAGTATTTT.

V usage is TRBV5-4 and J usage is TRBJ1-6, with D tentatively TRBD1 (5 bases). Germline V gene sequence: CDR1 SGHNT, CDR2 YYREEE (reference sequence). This CDR3 comprises 16 residues. Trimming cost V 3 bases and J 5 bases, with 15 bases left between them. The CDR3 reads CASSSGLPKNNSPLHF. In nucleotides, the CDR3 is TGTGCCAGCAGCTCGGGACTCCCGAAAAATAATTCACCCCTCCACTTT.

This clone has just a few counts. V usage is TRBV29-1 and J usage is TRBJ1-1, with 9 bases aligning to TRBD1. Germline V CDR1 and CDR2: SQVTM, ANQGSEA. This CDR3 has 14 residues. The J segment lost 7 bases and the V segment lost 5 bases, leaving 11 bases of the junction unmatched. The CDR3 DNA is TGCAGCGTTCGGGGGGACAGGGTCCGTGGTGAAGCTTTCTTT. Amino acids: CSVRGDRVRGEAFF.

The V and J genes are TRBV5-1 and TRBJ1-6; a weak D match, TRBD1 (5 bases). The CDR3 is 14 amino acids. Between the trimmed V and J ends, which lost 0 bases and 19 bases, there was a span of 20 bases. Germline V CDR1 and CDR2: SGHRS, YFSETQ. Here the CDR3 reads CASSLGTPGTPIHF. Here the CDR3 DNA reads TGCGCCAGCAGCTTGGGGACCCCCGGGACCCCCATTCACTTT.

The sample holds a few counts of this clone. The chain uses TRBV7-6 and TRBJ2-1; no firm D call. Germline CDR1 reads SGHVS; CDR2 reads FNYEAQ. V was shortened by 0 bases and J by 5 bases, with 2 bases between the two germline ends. CDR3 length: 12 amino acids. The CDR3 loop is CASSLANNEQFF. Written as DNA, the CDR3 is TGTGCCAGCAGCTTAGCTAACAATGAGCAGTTCTTC. Drawing the rest from reference TRBV7-6 and TRBJ2-1, the complete variable domain is GAGVSQSPRYKVTKRGQDVALRCDPISGHVSLYWYRQALGQGPEFLTYFNYEAQQDKSGLPNDRFSAERPEGSISTLTIQRTEQRDSAMYRCASSLANNEQFFGPGTRLTVL.

The gene calls are TRBV7-2 and TRBJ2-5; 8 positions agree with TRBD2. CDR3 size: 15 residues. V was clipped by 6 bases and J by 3 bases; unmatched bases: 9. Germline CDR1 SGHTA, CDR2 FQGNSA. The CDR3 nucleotides are TGTGCCAGCAGTTATTTGGGGCGGGGGGAAGAGACCCAGTACTTC. Translation gives CASSYLGRGEETQYF.

This clone was seen a few times. The rearrangement uses TRBV11-2 and TRBJ1-4, with D possibly being TRBD1 (6 bases). The germline V gene has CDR1 SGHAT and CDR2 FQNNGV. The CDR3 totals 14 residues. The V end lost 5 bases, the J end lost 8 bases, and 15 bases lay between the germline ends. The CDR3 protein is CASSDRIGTEKLFF. DNA of the CDR3: TGTGCCAGCAGCGACCGGATTGGGACAGAAAAACTGTTTTTT.

The rearrangement links TRBV18 to TRBJ2-5, with D perhaps matching TRBD1 (6 bases). CDR3 length: 16 amino acids. V lost 5 bases and J 4 bases, leaving 20 bases between the germline ends. Germline V gene data show CDR1 as KGHSH and CDR2 as LQKENI. CDR3 sequence reads: CASSTERLVGGETQYF. The CDR3 region has the DNA TGTGCCAGCTCAACGGAAAGACTCGTAGGGGGAGAGACCCAGTACTTC.

This clone was observed a few times. This chain links TRBV15 with TRBJ1-2; the D gene is possibly TRBD1 (5 bases). Trimming pared 0 bases from V and 4 bases from J, leaving 18 bases between. Per the germline V gene, CDR1 is LNHNV and CDR2 is YYDKDF (reference sequence). This CDR3 region has 17 residues. This CDR3 is CATSRDRGTLALYGYTF. In DNA form, the CDR3 reads TGTGCCACCAGCAGAGATCGAGGGACGTTGGCACTCTATGGCTACACCTTC.

The chain couples TRBV4-3 to TRBJ2-2; 7 bases align to TRBD1. V shed 0 bases, J shed 4 bases, and the junction held 2 bases outside the gene matches. The germline CDR1 and CDR2 sequences are LGHNA and YSLEER. The CDR3 has 15 residues. The chain's CDR3 is CASSQDDRATGELFF. Written as DNA, the CDR3 is TGCGCCAGCAGCCAAGACGACAGGGCCACCGGGGAGCTGTTTTTT.

This sequence joins TRBV5-1 and TRBJ2-1; D tentatively reads TRBD1 or TRBD2 (6 bases each). V was shortened by 7 bases and J by 8 bases, with 16 bases between the two germline ends. Germline V lookup: CDR1 SGHRS, CDR2 YFSETQ. This CDR3 contains 13 residues. The CDR3 here is CASGQGRKDEQFF. The CDR3 coding sequence is TGCGCCAGCGGGCAGGGGAGGAAGGATGAGCAGTTCTTC.

This chain joins TRBV6-1 and TRBJ1-2; D ambiguous. Deletions cut 4 bases from V and 0 bases from J, with 9 bases between. Germline V gives CDR1 MNHNS, CDR2 SASEGT. This CDR3 comprises 14 residues. In DNA form, the CDR3 reads TGTGCCAGCAGTGCTCTGACCACTAACTATGGCTACACCTTC. Translating gives CASSALTTNYGYTF.

This chain joins TRBV27 and TRBJ1-4; possibly TRBD1 for D (6 bases). Trimming stripped 6 bases from V and 4 bases from J, with 21 bases between. Looked up from germline, CDR1 is MNHEY and CDR2 is SMNVEV (reference sequence). The CDR3 extends over 17 amino acids. As DNA, the CDR3 is TGTGCCAGCAGCCTGTCACCGGGGGCAGCCTATAATGAAAAACTGTTTTTT. Protein sequence: CASSLSPGAAYNEKLFF.

This clone appeared a single time. V is TRBV27 and J is TRBJ2-2, with 15 bases matching TRBD2. CDR3 length equals 18 residues. From germline, CDR1 is MNHEY and CDR2 SMNVEV (reference sequence). Losses at the gene ends were 6 bases for V and 4 bases for J; bases not matched to a gene: 9. The CDR3: CASSNSGLAGGFTGELFF. DNA for the CDR3: TGTGCCAGCAGCAACTCAGGACTAGCGGGGGGGTTCACCGGGGAGCTGTTTTTT.

Details on this clone: A read error is possible here, since a much larger clone lies one base away. The identical CDR3 is also encoded by other nucleotide sequences in the sample. The J gene is TRBJ1-5, the V gene TRBV27; maybe TRBD1 (6 bases). This CDR3 region has 14 residues. Germline V gives CDR1 MNHEY, CDR2 SMNVEV (reference sequence). V lost 3 bases, J lost 3 bases, and 9 bases lay in between. DNA of the CDR3: TGTGCCAGCAGTTTGGGGGCTGACAATCAGCCCCAGCATTTT. It is translated as CASSLGADNQPQHF.

The V call is TRBV30, the J call TRBJ1-3; D is ambiguous. Trimming removed 2 bases at V and 1 base at J, with 9 bases between. Germline V gene data show CDR1 as GTSNPN and CDR2 as SVGIG (reference sequence). This CDR3 region has 14 residues. The CDR3 loop reads CAWSSTDSGNTIYF. CDR3 bases: TGTGCCTGGAGTTCGACGGATTCTGGAAACACCATATATTTT.

Comments on this clone: A junction end diverges from the germline sequence, so it may reflect a read error. The chain links TRBV10-3 to TRBJ1-5; D uncertain. Germline V gene data show CDR1 as ENHRY and CDR2 as SYGVKD. The CDR3 is made up of 10 amino acids. The CDR3 region is CAKINSDQDF. DNA for the CDR3: TGTGCCAAAATTAACTCGGACCAAGATTTT.

The chain couples TRBV2 to TRBJ1-3; D remains unclear. CDR3 size: 15 residues. Trimming removed 1 base from V and 0 bases from J, with 7 bases in between. Germline lookup yields CDR1 SNHLY and CDR2 FYNNEI. DNA of the CDR3: TGTGCCAGCAGTGAAGAAGGAGTCTCTGGAAACACCATATATTTT. This sequence encodes CASSEEGVSGNTIYF. The full variable domain, its missing parts supplied by reference TRBV2 and TRBJ1-3, is EPEVTQTPSHQVTQMGQEVILRCVPISNHLYFYWYRQILGQKVEFLVSFYNNEISEKSEIFDDQFSVERPDGSNFTLKIRSTKLEDSAMYFCASSEEGVSGNTIYFGEGSWLTVV.

V usage is TRBV10-3 and J usage is TRBJ2-5; TRBD1 matches at 11 bases. V trimming: 3 bases; J trimming: 5 bases; junction bases outside the gene matches: 5. Germline lookup yields CDR1 ENHRY and CDR2 SYGVKD. This CDR3 contains 15 residues. CDR3 DNA: TGTGCCATCAGTGAAGGGACAGGGGGGTTGGAGACCCAGTACTTC. Its translation: CAISEGTGGLETQYF.

The chain uses TRBV29-1 and TRBJ2-3; D is perhaps TRBD1 (7 bases). The CDR3 consists of 17 residues. CDR1 SQVTM and CDR2 ANQGSEA come from the germline V gene. V was shortened by 5 bases and J by 1 base, with 22 bases between the two germline ends. The CDR3 sequence is CSVIMTGRPVGTDTQYF. Written as DNA, the CDR3 is TGCAGCGTTATCATGACAGGGAGGCCGGTCGGCACAGATACGCAGTATTTT.